These 10 T cell receptor beta chains share one sample of origin, sequenced in a study of control samples from healthy donors and cancer patients. The data were produced by immunoSEQ multiplex PCR, yet TCRdb's version contains in-frame clones alone and is incomplete. The sample yields over 100,000 clones, 90% seen once. The sequenced sample was blood. These receptor sequences come from a human donor in good health. The donor label of this sample is uncertain.

The chain has TRBV6-6 and TRBJ1-2; TRBD1 might be the D (5 bases). The V end was cut by 2 bases, the J end by 8 bases, with 15 bases between. The V gene's germline CDR1 is MNHNY and CDR2 SVGAGI (reference sequence). The CDR3 is 14 amino acids. This CDR3 is CASSYLPEGDGYTF. CDR3 in DNA: TGTGCCAGCAGTTACCTCCCCGAAGGGGACGGCTACACCTTC.

V and J are TRBV7-9 and TRBJ2-5; maybe TRBD2 (5 bases). Germline CDR1 is SEHNR and CDR2 is FQNEAQ (reference sequence). Trimming took 5 bases from V and 4 from J, leaving 11 bases between them. The CDR3 runs 13 residues. CDR3 protein: CASSRTRGETQYF. Written as DNA, the CDR3 is TGTGCCAGCAGCCGTACTAGAGGAGAGACCCAGTACTTC.

CDR3 region: CASSQGTGDNSPLHF. The DNA of the CDR3 is TGTGCCAGCAGTCAGGGGACAGGGGATAATTCACCCCTCCACTTT. This sequence joins TRBV2 and TRBJ1-6; TRBD1 matches 10 bases. The trim removed 5 bases at V and 5 bases at J, leaving 3 bases unmatched. The CDR3 is made up of 15 amino acids. CDR1 is SNHLY and CDR2 is FYNNEI in the germline V gene.

The V and J genes are TRBV18 and TRBJ1-1; tentative D call: TRBD1 (5 bases). The V end lost 0 bases, the J end lost 4 bases, and 12 bases lay between the germline ends. CDR3 length: 15 amino acids. Germline V gene sequence: CDR1 KGHSH, CDR2 LQKENI. CDR3 region: CASSPPGGTSTEAFF. For the CDR3, the DNA is TGTGCCAGCTCACCACCGGGCGGGACCAGCACTGAAGCTTTCTTT.

This clone was seen a few times. The chain couples TRBV6-1 to TRBJ1-1, with D hard to call. The CDR3 runs 14 residues. With 2 bases removed from V and 2 bases from J, the gap between germline ends came to 9 bases. CDR1 is MNHNS, CDR2 SASEGT, per germline. CDR3 amino acids: CASSERPENTEAFF. The CDR3 bases are TGTGCCAGCAGTGAAAGGCCCGAAAACACTGAAGCTTTCTTT.

The V call is TRBV3-1 (or the pseudogene TRBV3-2), the J call TRBJ1-1; no reliable D call. The V end was cut by 4 bases, the J end by 0 bases, with 6 bases between. The V gene's germline CDR1 is LGHDT and CDR2 YNNKEL (reference sequence). The length of the CDR3 is 13 residues. CDR3 nucleotide sequence: TGTGCCAGCAGCCCGGGATTGAACACTGAAGCTTTCTTT. Amino acids: CASSPGLNTEAFF.

This clone appeared a single time. The chain employs TRBV10-3 and TRBJ1-5; D unresolved. Germline V lookup: CDR1 ENHRY, CDR2 SYGVKD. The CDR3 spans 13 residues. The V end lost 2 bases, the J end lost 8 bases, and 10 bases lay between the germline ends. In nucleotides, the CDR3 is TGTGCCATCAGTGAGGGGGTTATCAAGCCCCAGCATTTT. It translates to CAISEGVIKPQHF.

The rearrangement uses TRBV11-2 and TRBJ2-1; TRBD1 matches at 8 bases. V shed 1 base, J shed 4 bases, and the junction held 3 bases outside the gene matches. This CDR3 region has 15 residues. Germline V gene lookup returns CDR1 SGHAT and CDR2 FQNNGV. The CDR3 DNA reads TGTGCCAGCAGCTTAGGTGGACAGGGATACAATGAGCAGTTCTTC. Translated, it gives CASSLGGQGYNEQFF.

CDR3 bases: TGTGCCAGCAGCTTGCAACAGGGAGATGAAAAACTGTTTTTT. Amino acid sequence: CASSLQQGDEKLFF. V and J are TRBV5-5 and TRBJ1-4; tentatively, D is TRBD1 (6 bases). The CDR3 has 14 amino acids. Germline CDR1 and CDR2: SGHKS and YYEKEE (reference sequence). Trimming pared 1 base from V and 6 bases from J, leaving 10 bases between.

This sequence joins TRBV5-1 and TRBJ2-3, with 8 bases that match TRBD2. The CDR3 is made up of 15 amino acids. The trim removed 5 bases at V and 2 bases at J, leaving 7 bases unmatched. Per germline, CDR1 SGHRS and CDR2 YFSETQ. This chain's CDR3 is CASRLPGGPTDTQYF. The CDR3 nucleotides read TGCGCCAGCAGACTACCGGGGGGGCCCACAGATACGCAGTATTTT.